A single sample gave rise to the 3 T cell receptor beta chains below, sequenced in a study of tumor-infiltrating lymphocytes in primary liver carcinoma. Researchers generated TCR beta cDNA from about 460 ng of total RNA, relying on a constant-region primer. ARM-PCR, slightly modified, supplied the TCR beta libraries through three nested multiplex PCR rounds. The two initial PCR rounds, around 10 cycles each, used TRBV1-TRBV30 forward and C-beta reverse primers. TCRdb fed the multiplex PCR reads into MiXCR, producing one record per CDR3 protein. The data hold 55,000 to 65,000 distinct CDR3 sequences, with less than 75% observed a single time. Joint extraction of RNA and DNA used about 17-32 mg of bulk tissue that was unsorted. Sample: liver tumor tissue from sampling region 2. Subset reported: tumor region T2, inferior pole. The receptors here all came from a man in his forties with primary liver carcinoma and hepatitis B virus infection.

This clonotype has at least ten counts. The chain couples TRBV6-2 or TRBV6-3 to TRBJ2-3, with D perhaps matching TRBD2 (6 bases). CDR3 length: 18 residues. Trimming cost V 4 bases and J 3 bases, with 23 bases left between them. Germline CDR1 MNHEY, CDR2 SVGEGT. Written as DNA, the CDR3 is TGTGCCAGCAGTTTCTCCCCGCGTCTCTTGGAGGGTACAGATACGCAGTATTTT. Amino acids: CASSFSPRLLEGTDTQYF.

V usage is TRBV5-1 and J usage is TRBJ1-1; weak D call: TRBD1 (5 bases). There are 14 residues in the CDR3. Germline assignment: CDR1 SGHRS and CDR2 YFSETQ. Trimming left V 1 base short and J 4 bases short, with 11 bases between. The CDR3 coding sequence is TGCGCCAGCAGCTTGTTTGGGGCCCGCACTGAAGCTTTCTTT. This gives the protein CASSLFGARTEAFF.

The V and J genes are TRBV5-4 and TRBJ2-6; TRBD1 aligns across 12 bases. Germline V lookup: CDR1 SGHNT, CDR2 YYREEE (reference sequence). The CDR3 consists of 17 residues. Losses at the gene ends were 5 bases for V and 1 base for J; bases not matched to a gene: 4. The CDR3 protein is CASSQGQGASGANVLTF. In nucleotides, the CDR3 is TGTGCCAGCAGTCAGGGACAGGGGGCATCTGGGGCCAACGTCCTGACTTTC.